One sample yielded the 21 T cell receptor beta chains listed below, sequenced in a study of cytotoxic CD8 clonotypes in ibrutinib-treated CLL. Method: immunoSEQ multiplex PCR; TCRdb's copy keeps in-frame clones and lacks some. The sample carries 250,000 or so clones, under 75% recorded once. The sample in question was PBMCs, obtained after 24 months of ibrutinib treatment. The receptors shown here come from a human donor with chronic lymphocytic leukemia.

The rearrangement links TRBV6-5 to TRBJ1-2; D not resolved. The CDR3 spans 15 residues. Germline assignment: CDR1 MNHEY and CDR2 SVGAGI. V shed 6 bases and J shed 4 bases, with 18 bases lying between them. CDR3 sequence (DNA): TGTGCCAGCAGCCCCCCTGACGAACCCAGCTATGGCTACACCTTC. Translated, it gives CASSPPDEPSYGYTF.

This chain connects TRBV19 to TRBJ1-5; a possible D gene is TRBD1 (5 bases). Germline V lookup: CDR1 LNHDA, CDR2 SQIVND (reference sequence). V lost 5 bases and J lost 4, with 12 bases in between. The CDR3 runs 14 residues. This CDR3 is CASSRGTFNQPQHF. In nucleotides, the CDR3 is TGTGCCAGTAGTCGCGGGACCTTTAATCAGCCCCAGCATTTT.

In DNA form, the CDR3 reads TGTGCCAGCAGTTTCTGGGGCACTGAAGCTTTCTTT. This translates into CASSFWGTEAFF. This chain uses TRBV6-6 with TRBJ1-1; no reliable D call. Trimming left V 4 bases short and J 4 bases short, with 7 bases between. Germline V gene lookup returns CDR1 MNHNY and CDR2 SVGAGI (reference sequence). This CDR3 spans 12 amino acids.

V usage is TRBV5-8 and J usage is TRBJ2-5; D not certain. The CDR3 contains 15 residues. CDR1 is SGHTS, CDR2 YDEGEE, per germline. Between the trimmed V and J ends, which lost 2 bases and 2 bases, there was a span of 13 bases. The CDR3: CASSLRRQLQETQYF. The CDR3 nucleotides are TGTGCCAGCAGCTTACGTCGACAACTACAAGAGACCCAGTACTTC.

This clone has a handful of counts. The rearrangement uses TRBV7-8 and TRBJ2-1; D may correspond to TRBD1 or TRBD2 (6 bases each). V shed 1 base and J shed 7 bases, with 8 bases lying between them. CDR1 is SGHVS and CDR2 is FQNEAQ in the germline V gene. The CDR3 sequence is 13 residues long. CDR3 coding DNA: TGTGCCAGCAGCTTAGGAGGGGGGAATGAGCAGTTCTTC. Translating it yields CASSLGGGNEQFF.

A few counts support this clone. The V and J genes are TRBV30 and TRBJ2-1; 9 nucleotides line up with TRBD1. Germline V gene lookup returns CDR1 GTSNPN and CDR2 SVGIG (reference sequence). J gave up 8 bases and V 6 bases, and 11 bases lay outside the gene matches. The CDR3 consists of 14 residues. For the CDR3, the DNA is TGTGCCTGCCCTCAAGGGGGACAGGGCGATGAGCAGTTCTTC. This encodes CACPQGGQGDEQFF.

This CDR3 is CAISESDRGRTGELFF. In nucleotides, the CDR3 is TGTGCCATCAGTGAGTCGGACAGGGGGCGCACCGGGGAGCTGTTTTTT. V is TRBV10-3 and J is TRBJ2-2, with 11 bases that match TRBD1. The germline V gene encodes CDR1 ENHRY and CDR2 SYGVKD. The trim removed 0 bases at V and 4 bases at J, leaving 1 base unmatched. The CDR3 runs to 16 residues.

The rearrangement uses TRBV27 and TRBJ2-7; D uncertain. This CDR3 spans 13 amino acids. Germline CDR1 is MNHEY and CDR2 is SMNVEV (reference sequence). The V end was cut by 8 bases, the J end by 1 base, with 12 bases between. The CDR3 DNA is TGTGCCAGCGGCAGAACTACTTCCTACGAGCAGTACTTC. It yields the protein CASGRTTSYEQYF.

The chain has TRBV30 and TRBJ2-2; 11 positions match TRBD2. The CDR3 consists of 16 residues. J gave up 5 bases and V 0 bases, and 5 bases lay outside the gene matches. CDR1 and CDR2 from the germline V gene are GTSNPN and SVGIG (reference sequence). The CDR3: CAWSVLAGVGTGELFF. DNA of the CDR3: TGTGCCTGGAGTGTACTAGCGGGAGTCGGAACCGGGGAGCTGTTTTTT.

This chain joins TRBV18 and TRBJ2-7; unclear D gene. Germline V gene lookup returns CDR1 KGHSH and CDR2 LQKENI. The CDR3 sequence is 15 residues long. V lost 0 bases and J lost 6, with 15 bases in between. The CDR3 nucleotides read TGTGCCAGCTCACCACCCGTAGGGAATGGTTTCGAGCAGTACTTC. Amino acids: CASSPPVGNGFEQYF.

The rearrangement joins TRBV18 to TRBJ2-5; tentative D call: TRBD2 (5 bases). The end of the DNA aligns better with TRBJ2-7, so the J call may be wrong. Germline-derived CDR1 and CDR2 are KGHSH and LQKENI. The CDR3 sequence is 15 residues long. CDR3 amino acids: CASSLSDGLSYEQYF. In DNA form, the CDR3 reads TGTGCCAGCTCGCTATCGGACGGACTGTCCTACGAGCAGTACTTC.

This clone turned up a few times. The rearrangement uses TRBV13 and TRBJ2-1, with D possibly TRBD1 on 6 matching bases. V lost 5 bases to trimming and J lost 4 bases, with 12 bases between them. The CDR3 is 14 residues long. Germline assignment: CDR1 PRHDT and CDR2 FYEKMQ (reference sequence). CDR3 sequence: CASSRWDTYNEQFF. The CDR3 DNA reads TGTGCCAGCAGCCGATGGGACACTTACAATGAGCAGTTCTTC.

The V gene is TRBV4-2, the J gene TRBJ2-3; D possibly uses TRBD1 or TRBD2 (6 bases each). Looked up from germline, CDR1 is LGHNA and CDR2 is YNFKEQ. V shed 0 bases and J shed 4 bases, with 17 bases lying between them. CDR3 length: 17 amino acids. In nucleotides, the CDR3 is TGTGCCAGCAGCCAAGATTTTGCTAGCCGGGGGCCAGATACGCAGTATTTT. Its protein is CASSQDFASRGPDTQYF.

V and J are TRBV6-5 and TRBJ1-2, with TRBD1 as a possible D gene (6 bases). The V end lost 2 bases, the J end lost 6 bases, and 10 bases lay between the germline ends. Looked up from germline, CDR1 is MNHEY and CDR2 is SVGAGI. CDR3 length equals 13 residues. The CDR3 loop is CASSYMGAHGYTF. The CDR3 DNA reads TGTGCCAGCAGTTACATGGGGGCGCATGGCTACACCTTC.

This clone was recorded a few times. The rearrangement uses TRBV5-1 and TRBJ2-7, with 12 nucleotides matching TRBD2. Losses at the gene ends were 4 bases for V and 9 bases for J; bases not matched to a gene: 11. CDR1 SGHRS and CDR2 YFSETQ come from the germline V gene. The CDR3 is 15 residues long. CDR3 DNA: TGCGCCAGCAGCCAGACTAGCGGGAGTCAAACTGGGCAGTACTTC. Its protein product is CASSQTSGSQTGQYF. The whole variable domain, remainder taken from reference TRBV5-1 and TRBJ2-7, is KAGVTQTPRYLIKTRGQQVTLSCSPISGHRSVSWYQQTPGQGLQFLFEYFSETQRNKGNFPGRFSGRQFSNSRSEMNVSTLELGDSALYLCASSQTSGSQTGQYFGPGTRLTVT.

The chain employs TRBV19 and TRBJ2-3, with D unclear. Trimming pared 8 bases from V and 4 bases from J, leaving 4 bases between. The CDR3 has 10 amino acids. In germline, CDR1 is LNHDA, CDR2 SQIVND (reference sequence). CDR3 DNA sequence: TGTGCCAGTTCCTCAGATACGCAGTATTTT. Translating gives CASSSDTQYF.

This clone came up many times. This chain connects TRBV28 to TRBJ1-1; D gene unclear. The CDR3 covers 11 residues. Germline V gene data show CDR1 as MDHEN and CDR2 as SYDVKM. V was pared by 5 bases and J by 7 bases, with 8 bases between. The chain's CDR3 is CASSPKSEAFF. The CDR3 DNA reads TGTGCCAGCAGTCCCAAGAGTGAAGCTTTCTTT.

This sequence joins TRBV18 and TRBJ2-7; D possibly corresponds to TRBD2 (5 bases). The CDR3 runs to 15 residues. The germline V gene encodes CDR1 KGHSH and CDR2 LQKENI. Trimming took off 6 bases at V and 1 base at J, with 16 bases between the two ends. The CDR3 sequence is CASSLSDGLSYEQYF. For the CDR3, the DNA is TGTGCCAGCTCGCTATCGGACGGACTGTCCTACGAGCAGTACTTC.

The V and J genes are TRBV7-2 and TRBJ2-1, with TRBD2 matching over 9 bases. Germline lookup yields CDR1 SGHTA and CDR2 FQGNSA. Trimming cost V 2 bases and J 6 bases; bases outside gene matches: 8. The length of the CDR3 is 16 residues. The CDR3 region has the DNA TGTGCCAGCAGCTTACTAGCGGGGAGGTTCAGCAATGAGCAGTTCTTC. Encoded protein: CASSLLAGRFSNEQFF. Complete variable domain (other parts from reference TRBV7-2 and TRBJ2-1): GAGVSQSPSNKVTEKGKDVELRCDPISGHTALYWYRQSLGQGLEFLIYFQGNSAPDKSGLPSDRFSAERTGGSVSTLTIQRTQQEDSAVYLCASSLLAGRFSNEQFFGPGTRLTVL.

The CDR3 region is CSVGDGGTEAFF. The CDR3 bases are TGCAGCGTTGGGGACGGCGGGACTGAAGCTTTCTTT. The chain is built from TRBV29-1 and TRBJ1-1; TRBD1 is a possible D gene (5 bases). The CDR3 covers 12 residues. Trimming pared 4 bases from V and 5 bases from J, leaving 11 bases between. Germline V gives CDR1 SQVTM, CDR2 ANQGSEA.

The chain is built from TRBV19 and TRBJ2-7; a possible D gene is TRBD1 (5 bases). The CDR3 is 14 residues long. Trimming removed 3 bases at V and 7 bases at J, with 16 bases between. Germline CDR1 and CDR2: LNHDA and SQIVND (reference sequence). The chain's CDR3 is CASSMRQIAREQYF. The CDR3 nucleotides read TGTGCCAGTAGTATGCGACAGATTGCGCGGGAGCAGTACTTC.